This entry lists 28 T cell receptor beta chains sequenced from one sample in a study of radiation and T cells in renal cell carcinoma. Libraries were prepared by immunoSEQ multiplex PCR; TCRdb keeps only in-frame clonotypes and omits some of them. The repertoire holds 120,000 to 150,000 clones, with less than 85% as singletons. Time point here: baseline pretreatment blood. Treatment of the sample: 15 Gy SBRT to primary tumor, nephrectomy 4 weeks later. The specimen was blood, collected from a patient whose treatment included radiotherapy and nephrectomy. Every receptor here comes from a woman between 45 and 65 years old with renal cell carcinoma.

This sequence joins TRBV7-2 and TRBJ1-1, with D unclear. The CDR3 is made up of 14 amino acids. Trimming pared 2 bases from V and 0 bases from J, leaving 7 bases between. Germline CDR1 and CDR2: SGHTA and FQGNSA. The CDR3 nucleotides are TGTGCCAGCAGCTTAACGGGTATGAACACTGAAGCTTTCTTT. It yields the protein CASSLTGMNTEAFF.

The chain employs TRBV9 and TRBJ1-1; D gene uncertain. This CDR3 has 16 amino acids. V lost 2 bases and J 0 bases, leaving 14 bases between the germline ends. Germline CDR1 is SGDLS and CDR2 is YYNGEE. The CDR3 DNA reads TGTGCCAGCAGCGTTTTAGTCGGGGTTTTGAACACTGAAGCTTTCTTT. This codes for CASSVLVGVLNTEAFF.

The rearrangement links TRBV4-1 to TRBJ1-1; a weak D match, TRBD1 (5 bases). V was clipped by 1 base and J by 0 bases, with 12 bases between them. Germline-derived CDR1 and CDR2 are MGHRA and YSYEKL. This CDR3 is 16 amino acids long. The CDR3 nucleotides read TGCGCCAGCAGCCAAGTTCTGACAGTTATGAACACTGAAGCTTTCTTT. It yields the protein CASSQVLTVMNTEAFF.

This chain joins TRBV20-1 and TRBJ1-1, with D possibly TRBD1 on 6 matching bases. Germline assignment: CDR1 DFQATT and CDR2 SNEGSKA (reference sequence). The CDR3 consists of 11 residues. The CDR3 sequence: CAGTSLVMAFF. In DNA form, the CDR3 reads TGCGCGGGGACAAGCTTAGTGATGGCTTTCTTT.

The chain couples TRBV9 to TRBJ2-1; the D is unclear. Germline values: CDR1 SGDLS, CDR2 YYNGEE. The V and J ends lost 5 bases and 1 base respectively, with 13 bases between them. The CDR3 consists of 15 residues. This chain's CDR3 is CASSQAPTSYNEQFF. For the CDR3, the DNA is TGTGCCAGCAGTCAAGCACCTACTTCCTACAATGAGCAGTTCTTC.

The chain couples TRBV5-1 to TRBJ1-5; D is unresolved. The CDR3 spans 12 residues. Trimming stripped 4 bases from V and 10 bases from J, with 12 bases between. The germline CDR1 and CDR2 sequences are SGHRS and YFSETQ. The CDR3 region has the DNA TGCGCCAGCAGCCCTCCCGGTGGCCCCCAGCATTTT. Protein product: CASSPPGGPQHF.

This chain links TRBV19 with TRBJ2-7, with TRBD2 as a possible D gene (6 bases). V was pared by 6 bases and J by 5 bases, with 11 bases between. The CDR3 has 12 residues. Per the germline V gene, CDR1 is LNHDA and CDR2 is SQIVND (reference sequence). The CDR3 loop reads CASRDYAHEQYF. The CDR3 DNA reads as TGTGCCAGTAGGGACTATGCACACGAGCAGTACTTC.

CDR3 loop: CASSLVSGVNTEAFF. The CDR3 region has the DNA TGCGCCAGCAGCCTTGTCAGTGGGGTGAACACTGAAGCTTTCTTT. The chain links TRBV4-1 to TRBJ1-1, with D uncertain. V gave up 4 bases and J gave up 0 bases, with 12 bases separating them. Germline V lookup: CDR1 MGHRA, CDR2 YSYEKL. There are 15 residues in the CDR3.

The rearrangement joins TRBV5-3 to TRBJ1-5; no reliable D call. TRBV5-3 is an open reading frame, and its role is uncertain. The CDR3 runs to 13 residues. V lost 3 bases and J 5 bases, leaving 9 bases between the germline ends. The CDR3 sequence: CARSCHPHQPQHF. The CDR3 DNA is TGTGCCAGAAGCTGCCATCCCCATCAGCCCCAGCATTTT.

DNA for the CDR3: TGTGCCAGCAGCTACAGGGGGGATGAGCAGTTCTTC. Translated: CASSYRGDEQFF. The rearrangement links TRBV6-5 to TRBJ2-1; 8 bases line up with TRBD1. Germline assignment: CDR1 MNHEY and CDR2 SVGAGI. V lost 6 bases to trimming and J lost 8 bases; unmatched junction nucleotides: 3. The CDR3 is 12 amino acids.

This clone was counted between two and nine times. This chain joins TRBV30 and TRBJ1-2, with D perhaps matching TRBD1 (5 bases). Per the germline V gene, CDR1 is GTSNPN and CDR2 is SVGIG (reference sequence). The CDR3 runs 15 residues. The V gene lost 4 bases and the J gene lost 0 bases, with 15 bases spanning the gap. The CDR3 region is CAWMGDGLANYGYTF. The CDR3 nucleotides read TGTGCCTGGATGGGGGATGGCCTAGCTAACTATGGCTACACCTTC.

The J gene is TRBJ1-5, the V gene TRBV6-6, with D unclear. Trimming removed 4 bases at V and 3 bases at J, with 13 bases between. CDR3 length: 15 residues. Germline assignment: CDR1 MNHNY and CDR2 SVGAGI (reference sequence). Written as DNA, the CDR3 is TGTGCCAGCAGTTGGCGCAGCGCCTACAATCAGCCCCAGCATTTT. Encoded protein: CASSWRSAYNQPQHF.

This clone was observed a few times. This specimen includes other DNA sequences encoding the same CDR3. CDR3 protein: CASSVGSGMNTEAFF. DNA of the CDR3: TGTGCCAGCAGCGTAGGTTCGGGTATGAACACTGAAGCTTTCTTT. The chain has TRBV9 and TRBJ1-1; no clear D gene. The CDR3 extends over 15 amino acids. Germline values: CDR1 SGDLS, CDR2 YYNGEE. Trimming took off 0 bases at V and 0 bases at J, with 9 bases between the two ends.

The chain recombines TRBV5-1 with TRBJ1-1; 9 nucleotides align to TRBD1. The CDR3 consists of 12 residues. From germline, CDR1 is SGHRS and CDR2 YFSETQ. With V trimmed by 4 bases and J by 8 bases, 3 bases remained unmatched. CDR3 sequence reads: CASSLTGGEAFF. CDR3 DNA: TGCGCCAGCAGCCTGACAGGGGGGGAAGCTTTCTTT.

This clone has more than one count but fewer than ten. This chain connects TRBV5-1 to TRBJ1-2; D may be TRBD1 (5 bases). Between the trimmed V and J ends, which lost 3 bases and 8 bases, there was a span of 17 bases. CDR1 and CDR2 from the germline V gene are SGHRS and YFSETQ. This CDR3 has 14 residues. The CDR3 spells CASSYWDRSGGYTF. As DNA, the CDR3 is TGCGCCAGCAGCTACTGGGACCGCTCAGGGGGCTACACCTTC. Full variable domain (missing parts from reference TRBV5-1 and TRBJ1-2): KAGVTQTPRYLIKTRGQQVTLSCSPISGHRSVSWYQQTPGQGLQFLFEYFSETQRNKGNFPGRFSGRQFSNSRSEMNVSTLELGDSALYLCASSYWDRSGGYTFGSGTRLTVV.

The rearrangement links TRBV18 to TRBJ1-2, with 8 bases fitting TRBD1. The germline CDR1 and CDR2 sequences are KGHSH and LQKENI. The CDR3 loop spans 14 amino acids. V lost 6 bases to trimming and J lost 4 bases; unmatched junction nucleotides: 7. This CDR3 is CASSYGTGGYGYTF. DNA of the CDR3: TGTGCCAGCTCCTACGGGACAGGCGGCTATGGCTACACCTTC.

This rearrangement joins TRBV6-5 to TRBJ1-4, with D unclear. CDR1 is MNHEY and CDR2 is SVGAGI in the germline V gene. This CDR3 contains 12 residues. Deletions cut 6 bases from V and 4 bases from J, with 6 bases between. Here the CDR3 DNA reads TGTGCCAGCAGCCCCGTTAATGAAAAACTGTTTTTT. It yields the protein CASSPVNEKLFF.

Written as DNA, the CDR3 is TGCGCCAGCACCCCCTTGCGGACCAATGAGCAGTTCTTC. Translating gives CASTPLRTNEQFF. The rearrangement uses TRBV10-2 and TRBJ2-1, with unresolved D. Germline V gene data show CDR1 as WSHSY and CDR2 as SAAADI. The CDR3 has 13 amino acids. V lost 7 bases to trimming and J lost 6 bases, with 13 bases between them.

The CDR3 region is CAISDRMNTEAFF. The CDR3 DNA reads as TGTGCCATCAGTGACAGGATGAACACTGAAGCTTTCTTT. The chain carries TRBV10-3 and TRBJ1-1; no definite D call. The CDR3 spans 13 residues. Trimming shortened V by 3 bases and J by 0 bases, and 5 bases separated the two germline ends. Germline V CDR1 and CDR2: ENHRY, SYGVKD.

The genes are TRBV20-1 and TRBJ2-5; no clear D gene. The CDR3 is made up of 11 amino acids. Trimming removed 3 bases from V and 3 bases from J, with 5 bases in between. CDR1 DFQATT and CDR2 SNEGSKA come from the germline V gene (reference sequence). The CDR3 region is CSASREETQYF. The DNA of the CDR3 is TGCAGTGCTAGCCGCGAAGAGACCCAGTACTTC.

This clone showed up just a few times. This chain links TRBV7-9 with TRBJ1-1, with TRBD1 matching 12 bases. This CDR3 has 18 amino acids. Per the germline V gene, CDR1 is SEHNR and CDR2 is FQNEAQ (reference sequence). Trimming took 4 bases from V and 1 from J; bases not matched to a gene: 10. The CDR3 region is CASSSYPGQGASNTEAFF. DNA of the CDR3: TGTGCCAGCAGCTCCTACCCGGGACAGGGGGCTTCGAACACTGAAGCTTTCTTT. Using reference TRBV7-9 and TRBJ1-1 for the parts outside the CDR3, the full variable domain is DTGVSQNPRHKITKRGQNVTFRCDPISEHNRLYWYRQTLGQGPEFLTYFQNEAQLEKSRLLSDRFSAERPKGSFSTLEIQRTEQGDSAMYLCASSSYPGQGASNTEAFFGQGTRLTVV.

The chain couples TRBV5-6 to TRBJ1-1; 7 nucleotides match TRBD1. Germline values: CDR1 SGHDT, CDR2 YYEEEE. The CDR3 length is 15 residues. Trimming at V came to 3 bases and at J to 3 bases, leaving 8 bases not matched to a gene. This CDR3 is CASSSQGQYYTEAFF. Written as DNA, the CDR3 is TGTGCCAGCAGCTCCCAGGGACAGTATTACACTGAAGCTTTCTTT.

The chain uses TRBV30 and TRBJ1-2; 10 nucleotides agree with TRBD1. There are 16 residues in the CDR3. Trimming cost V 5 bases and J 2 bases; bases outside gene matches: 11. Germline lookup yields CDR1 GTSNPN and CDR2 SVGIG (reference sequence). The CDR3 region is CAWGAGQGPSNYGYTF. Here the CDR3 DNA reads TGTGCCTGGGGGGCGGGACAGGGGCCGTCCAACTATGGCTACACCTTC.

The chain combines TRBV28 with TRBJ1-2; D remains ambiguous. Germline V gene lookup returns CDR1 MDHEN and CDR2 SYDVKM. The CDR3 covers 14 residues. The V end was cut by 7 bases, the J end by 5 bases, with 17 bases between. Written as DNA, the CDR3 is TGTGCCAGCACCATAGCAGGAGTTAATTATGGCTACACCTTC. The encoded protein is CASTIAGVNYGYTF.

Points on this clone: A much more abundant neighbour one base away suggests this may be a read error. The chain recombines TRBV7-2 with TRBJ2-3; no clear D. Between the trimmed V and J ends, which lost 2 bases and 2 bases, there was a span of 2 bases. CDR1 and CDR2 from the germline V gene are SGHTA and FQGNSA. This CDR3 has 12 residues. The CDR3 loop reads CASSLPTDTQYF. The CDR3 nucleotides read TGTGCCAGCAGCTTACCCACAGATACGCAGTATTTT. Full variable domain (remainder filled in from reference TRBV7-2 and TRBJ2-3): GAGVSQSPSNKVTEKGKDVELRCDPISGHTALYWYRQSLGQGLEFLIYFQGNSAPDKSGLPSDRFSAERTGGSVSTLTIQRTQQEDSAVYLCASSLPTDTQYFGPGTRLTVL.

The chain recombines TRBV5-1 with TRBJ1-1; D is unresolved. Between the trimmed V and J ends, which lost 3 bases and 0 bases, there was a span of 12 bases. This CDR3 spans 15 amino acids. Germline-derived CDR1 and CDR2 are SGHRS and YFSETQ. The DNA for the CDR3 is TGCGCCAGCAGCTCTGGGAGCGGAATGAACACTGAAGCTTTCTTT. It yields the protein CASSSGSGMNTEAFF.

The J gene is TRBJ2-7, the V gene TRBV7-9; tentatively, D is TRBD1 or TRBD2 (5 bases each). The CDR3 contains 12 residues. V lost 5 bases and J lost 3, with 8 bases in between. Per germline, CDR1 SEHNR and CDR2 FQNEAQ (reference sequence). The CDR3 nucleotides read TGTGCCAGCAGCCCGAGGGGCTACGAGCAGTACTTC. This gives the protein CASSPRGYEQYF.

The chain carries TRBV7-2 and TRBJ2-5; D remains ambiguous. CDR1 and CDR2 from the germline V gene are SGHTA and FQGNSA. Trimming pared 5 bases from V and 5 bases from J, leaving 9 bases between. This CDR3 contains 12 residues. The CDR3 bases are TGTGCCAGCAGCCGAGCCGGGGAGACCCAGTACTTC. This encodes CASSRAGETQYF.